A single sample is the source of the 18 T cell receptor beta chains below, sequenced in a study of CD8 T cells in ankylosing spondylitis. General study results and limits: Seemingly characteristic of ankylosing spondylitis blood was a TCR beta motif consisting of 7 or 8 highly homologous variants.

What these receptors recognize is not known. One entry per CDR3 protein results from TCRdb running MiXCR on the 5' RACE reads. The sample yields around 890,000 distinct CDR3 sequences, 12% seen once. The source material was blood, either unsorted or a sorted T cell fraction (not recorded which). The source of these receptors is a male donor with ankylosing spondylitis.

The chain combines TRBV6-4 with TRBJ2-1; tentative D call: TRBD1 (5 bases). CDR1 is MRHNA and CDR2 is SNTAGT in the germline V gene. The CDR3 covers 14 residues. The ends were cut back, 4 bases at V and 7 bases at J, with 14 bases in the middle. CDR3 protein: CASSGQGGRNEQFF. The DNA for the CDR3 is TGTGCCAGCAGTGGGCAGGGCGGAAGGAATGAGCAGTTCTTC.

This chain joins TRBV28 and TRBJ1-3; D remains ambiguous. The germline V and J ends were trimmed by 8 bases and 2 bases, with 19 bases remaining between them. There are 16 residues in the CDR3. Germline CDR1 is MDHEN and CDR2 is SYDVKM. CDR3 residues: CASGGDLRRTGNTIYF. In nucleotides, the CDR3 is TGTGCCAGCGGAGGAGACTTGCGGCGGACTGGAAACACCATATATTTT.

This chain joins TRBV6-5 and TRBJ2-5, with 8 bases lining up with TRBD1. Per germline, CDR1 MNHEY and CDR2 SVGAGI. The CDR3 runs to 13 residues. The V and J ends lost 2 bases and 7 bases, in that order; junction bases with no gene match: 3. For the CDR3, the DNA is TGTGCCAGCAGTTACGGGACAGGTCGGACCCAGTACTTC. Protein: CASSYGTGRTQYF.

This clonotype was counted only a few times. The CDR3 nucleotides are TGTGCCACCAGTGATGGGTTAGCTGGCTACACCTTC. It yields the protein CATSDGLAGYTF. The V and J genes are TRBV24-1 and TRBJ1-2; no clear D. Germline assignment: CDR1 KGHDR and CDR2 SFDVKD. This CDR3 contains 12 residues. Trimming pared 3 bases from V and 7 bases from J, leaving 8 bases between.

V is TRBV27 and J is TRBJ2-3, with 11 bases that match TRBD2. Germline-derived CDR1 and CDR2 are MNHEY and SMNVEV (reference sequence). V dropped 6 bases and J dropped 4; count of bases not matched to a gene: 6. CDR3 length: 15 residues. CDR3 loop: CASSRRLAGSDTQYF. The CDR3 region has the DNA TGTGCCAGCAGCCGAAGACTAGCGGGGTCAGATACGCAGTATTTT.

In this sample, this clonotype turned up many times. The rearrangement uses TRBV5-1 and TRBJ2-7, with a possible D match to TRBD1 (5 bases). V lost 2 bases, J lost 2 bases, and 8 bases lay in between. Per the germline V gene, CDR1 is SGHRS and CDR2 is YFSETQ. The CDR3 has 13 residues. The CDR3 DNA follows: TGCGCCAGCAGCTTCCAGGGTCCCTACGAGCAGTACTTC. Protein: CASSFQGPYEQYF.

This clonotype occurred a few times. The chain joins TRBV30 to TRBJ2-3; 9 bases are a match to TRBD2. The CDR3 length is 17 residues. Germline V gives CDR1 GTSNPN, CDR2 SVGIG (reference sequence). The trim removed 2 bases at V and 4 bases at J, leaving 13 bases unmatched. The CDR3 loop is CAWSPDWAAGGSDTQYF. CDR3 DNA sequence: TGTGCCTGGAGTCCCGACTGGGCCGCGGGGGGGTCAGATACGCAGTATTTT.

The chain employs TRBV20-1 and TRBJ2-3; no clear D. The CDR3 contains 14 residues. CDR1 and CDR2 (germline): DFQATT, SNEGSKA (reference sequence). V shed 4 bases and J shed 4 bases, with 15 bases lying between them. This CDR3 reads CSATRWGPADTQYF. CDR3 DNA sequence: TGCAGTGCTACCCGGTGGGGTCCCGCAGATACGCAGTATTTT.

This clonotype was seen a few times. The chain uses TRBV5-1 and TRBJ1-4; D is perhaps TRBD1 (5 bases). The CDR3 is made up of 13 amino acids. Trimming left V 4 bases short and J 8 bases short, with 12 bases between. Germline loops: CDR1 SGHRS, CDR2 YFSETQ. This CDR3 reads CASSPLRDEKLFF. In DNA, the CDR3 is TGCGCCAGCAGCCCCCTGAGGGACGAAAAACTGTTTTTT.

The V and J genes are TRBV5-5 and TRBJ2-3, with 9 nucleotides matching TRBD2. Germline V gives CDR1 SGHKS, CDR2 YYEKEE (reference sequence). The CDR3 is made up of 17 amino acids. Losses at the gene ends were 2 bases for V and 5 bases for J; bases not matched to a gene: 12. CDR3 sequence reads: CASSFGSRGRAIDTQYF. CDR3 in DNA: TGTGCCAGCAGCTTTGGGTCCCGCGGGAGGGCCATAGATACGCAGTATTTT.

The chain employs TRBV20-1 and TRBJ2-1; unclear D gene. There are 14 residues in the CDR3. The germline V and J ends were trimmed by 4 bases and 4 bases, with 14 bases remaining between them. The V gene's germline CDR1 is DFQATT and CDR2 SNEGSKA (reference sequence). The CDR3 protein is CSATGSLRYNEQFF. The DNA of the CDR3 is TGCAGTGCTACAGGTTCATTGCGATACAATGAGCAGTTCTTC.

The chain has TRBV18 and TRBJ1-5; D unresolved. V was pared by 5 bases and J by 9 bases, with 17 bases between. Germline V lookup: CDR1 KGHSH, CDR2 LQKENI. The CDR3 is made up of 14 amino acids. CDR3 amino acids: CASSMGALGRPQHF. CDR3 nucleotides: TGTGCCAGCTCAATGGGAGCTCTTGGGAGGCCCCAGCATTTT.

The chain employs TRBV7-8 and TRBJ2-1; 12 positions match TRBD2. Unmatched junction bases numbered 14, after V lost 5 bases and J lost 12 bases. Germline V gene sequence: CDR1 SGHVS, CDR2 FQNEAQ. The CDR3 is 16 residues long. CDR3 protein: CASSIRTSGINRVQFF. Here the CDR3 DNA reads TGTGCCAGCAGCATTAGGACTAGCGGGATAAACAGGGTGCAGTTCTTC.

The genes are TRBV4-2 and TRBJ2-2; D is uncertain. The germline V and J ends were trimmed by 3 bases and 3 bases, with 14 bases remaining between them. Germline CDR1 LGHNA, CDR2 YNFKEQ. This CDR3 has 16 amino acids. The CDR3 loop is CASSHLMGSDTGELFF. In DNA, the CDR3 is TGTGCCAGCAGCCACTTAATGGGTTCGGACACCGGGGAGCTGTTTTTT.

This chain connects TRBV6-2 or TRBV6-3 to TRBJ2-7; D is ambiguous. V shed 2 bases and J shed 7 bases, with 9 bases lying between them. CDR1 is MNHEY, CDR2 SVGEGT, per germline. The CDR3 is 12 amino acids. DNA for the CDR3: TGTGCCAGCAGTTACCCTGCGAGTGAGCAGTACTTC. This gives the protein CASSYPASEQYF.

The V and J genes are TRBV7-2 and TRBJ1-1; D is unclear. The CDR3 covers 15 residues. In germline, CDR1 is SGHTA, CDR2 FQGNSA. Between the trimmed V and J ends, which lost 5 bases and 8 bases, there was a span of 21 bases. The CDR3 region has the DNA TGTGCCAGCAGCCGCAGATTGTCCGCTATCCGAGAAGCTTTCTTT. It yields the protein CASSRRLSAIREAFF.

The CDR3 DNA sequence: TGTGCCAGCAGGCAGGGGCGACCAGATACGCAGTATTTT. Translated: CASRQGRPDTQYF. The chain employs TRBV6-2 or TRBV6-3 and TRBJ2-3, with D perhaps matching TRBD1 (6 bases). Germline loops: CDR1 MNHEY, CDR2 SVGEGT. Trimming pared 6 bases from V and 4 bases from J, leaving 11 bases between. The CDR3 is 13 amino acids.

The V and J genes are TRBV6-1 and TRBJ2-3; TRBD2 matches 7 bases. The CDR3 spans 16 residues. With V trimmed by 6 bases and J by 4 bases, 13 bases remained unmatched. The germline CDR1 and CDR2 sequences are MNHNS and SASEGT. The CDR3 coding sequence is TGTGCCAGCAGACCGCCACCGACTAGCCCCCCAGATACGCAGTATTTT. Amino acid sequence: CASRPPPTSPPDTQYF.